The T cell receptor (beta chain) described here comes from a study of blood T cells in healthy people across ages. This CDR3 comprises 16 residues. CDR1 and CDR2 (germline): SGHRS, YFSETQ. V was cut by 0 bases and J by 0 bases, with 13 bases left in between. Whole-study findings and limits: Measured against age, TCR beta diversity per million T cells decreased in a roughly linear manner. Unsorted PBMCs ruled out conclusive naive versus antigen-experienced comparison.

As for this clonotype: As yet, its antigen is unknown.

A J-beta primer mix and a sample-barcoded 5' primer were used in a second PCR of roughly 6 to 12 cycles. TCRdb reanalysed the 5' RACE reads using MiXCR and keeps one entry per CDR3 protein. Of more than 1,000,000 distinct CDR3 sequences in the sample, approximately 25% were seen once. These data also featured in a second study, about T cells of mothers and their children. That publication notes: Among related mother-child pairs, overlap was slightly higher than in unrelated pairs, though not significantly.

The genes are TRBV5-1 and TRBJ2-7; D not certain. The sequenced material came from blood. The receptor comes from a girl aged 2 to 10 in good health. Written as DNA, the CDR3 is TGCGCCAGCAGCTTGGAACCTCGTGGCAGCTCCTACGAGCAGTACTTC. It is translated as CASSLEPRGSSYEQYF. Looking up the rest from reference TRBV5-1 and TRBJ2-7 gives the full variable domain: KAGVTQTPRYLIKTRGQQVTLSCSPISGHRSVSWYQQTPGQGLQFLFEYFSETQRNKGNFPGRFSGRQFSNSRSEMNVSTLELGDSALYLCASSLEPRGSSYEQYFGPGTRLTVT.